The clone carrying this T cell receptor (beta chain) was detected only a few times. Antigen: not known. This entry belongs to a study of shared clonotypes between healthy human individuals. Looking at the study overall: Each donor's CD8 memory used one plate, CD8 naive two, each CD4 subset three. Notes on the study in general: When naive CD4 clonotypes were compared across a few donors, around 5% were shared.

Germline-derived CDR1 and CDR2 are ENHRY and SYGVKD. With 0 bases clipped from V and 5 bases from J, the junction kept 6 bases outside the gene matches. The length of the CDR3 is 15 residues. Terminally differentiated effector memory CD45RA+ cells were excluded by CCR7 positive selection of CD45RO-negative cells. Execution of the assay was at deep level. Clones were read by immunoSEQ multiplex PCR, and TCRdb kept only the in-frame ones, dropping some. The sample records about 2 million clones, less than 95% being singletons. The V gene is TRBV10-3, the J gene TRBJ1-2; 7 positions match TRBD1. This TCR derives from a man aged 18-30 years in good health. What was sequenced was naive CD8+ T cells sorted from blood. The CDR3 DNA follows: TGTGCCATCAGTGAGTCGGCGGGGACAGCATATGGCTACACCTTC. The encoded protein is CAISESAGTAYGYTF.